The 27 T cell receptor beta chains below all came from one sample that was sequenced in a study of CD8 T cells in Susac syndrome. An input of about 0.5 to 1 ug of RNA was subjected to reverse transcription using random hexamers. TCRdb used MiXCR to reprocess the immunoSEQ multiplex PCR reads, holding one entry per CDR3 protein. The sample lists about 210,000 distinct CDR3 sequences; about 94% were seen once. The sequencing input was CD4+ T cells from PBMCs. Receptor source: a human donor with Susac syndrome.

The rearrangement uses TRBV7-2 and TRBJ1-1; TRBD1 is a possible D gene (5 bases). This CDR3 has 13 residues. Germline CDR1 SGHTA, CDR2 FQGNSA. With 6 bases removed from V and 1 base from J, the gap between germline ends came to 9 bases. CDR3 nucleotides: TGTGCCAGCAGATTGGACACGAACACTGAAGCTTTCTTT. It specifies CASRLDTNTEAFF.

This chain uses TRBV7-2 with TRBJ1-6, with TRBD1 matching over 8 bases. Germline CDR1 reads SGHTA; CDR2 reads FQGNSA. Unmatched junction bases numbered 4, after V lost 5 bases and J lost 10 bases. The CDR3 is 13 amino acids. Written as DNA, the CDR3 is TGTGCCAGCAGCCCTACAGGGGGATCACCCCTCCACTTT. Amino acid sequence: CASSPTGGSPLHF.

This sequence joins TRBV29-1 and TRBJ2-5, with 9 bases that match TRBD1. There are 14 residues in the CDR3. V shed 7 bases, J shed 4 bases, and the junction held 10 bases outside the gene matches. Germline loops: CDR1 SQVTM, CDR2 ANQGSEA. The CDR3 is CSAGTGTSLETQYF. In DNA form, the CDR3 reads TGCAGCGCTGGGACAGGGACGAGCCTAGAGACCCAGTACTTC.

CDR3 nucleotides: TGCAGCGTTGCCAGGGGGATGGGGGAGACCCAGTACTTC. The encoded protein is CSVARGMGETQYF. The V and J genes are TRBV29-1 and TRBJ2-5, with 7 bases fitting TRBD1. Germline-derived CDR1 and CDR2 are SQVTM and ANQGSEA. This CDR3 has 13 amino acids. J gave up 5 bases and V 4 bases, and 7 bases lay outside the gene matches.

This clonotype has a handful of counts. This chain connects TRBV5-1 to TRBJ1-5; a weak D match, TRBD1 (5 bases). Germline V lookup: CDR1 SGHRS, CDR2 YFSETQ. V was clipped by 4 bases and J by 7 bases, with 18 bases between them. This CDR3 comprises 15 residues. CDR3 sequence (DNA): TGCGCCAGCAGCCCTCAGGGCTTCGAGTTCCAGCCCCAGCATTTT. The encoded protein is CASSPQGFEFQPQHF.

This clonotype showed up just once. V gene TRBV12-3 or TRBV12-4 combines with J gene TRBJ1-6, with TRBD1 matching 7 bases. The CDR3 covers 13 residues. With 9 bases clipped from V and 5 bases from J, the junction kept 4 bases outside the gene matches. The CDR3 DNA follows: TGTGCCAGTGGAGGGACAGATAATTCACCCCTCCACTTT. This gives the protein CASGGTDNSPLHF.

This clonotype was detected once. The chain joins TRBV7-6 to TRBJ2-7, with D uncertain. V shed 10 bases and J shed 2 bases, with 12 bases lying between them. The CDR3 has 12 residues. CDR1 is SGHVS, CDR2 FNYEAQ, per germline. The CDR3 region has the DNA TGTGCCACCGGTCGGGCAGCCTACGAGCAGTACTTC. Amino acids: CATGRAAYEQYF.

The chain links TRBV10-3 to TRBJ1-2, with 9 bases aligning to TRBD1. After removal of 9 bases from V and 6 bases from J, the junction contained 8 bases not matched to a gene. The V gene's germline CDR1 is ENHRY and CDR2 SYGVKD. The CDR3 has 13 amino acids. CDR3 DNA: TGTGCCATACAGGGGGCGAGAGTCGATGGCTACACCTTC. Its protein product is CAIQGARVDGYTF.

CDR3 sequence reads: CASSREGGPKNIQYF. In nucleotides, the CDR3 is TGTGCCAGCAGCCGTGAAGGAGGGCCCAAAAACATTCAGTACTTC. The V call is TRBV14, the J call TRBJ2-4; the D gene is possibly TRBD2 (6 bases). V was trimmed by 4 bases and J by 2 bases, leaving 12 bases between them. Germline CDR1 reads SGHDN; CDR2 reads FVKESK. CDR3 length: 15 amino acids. The full variable domain, with the rest looked up from reference TRBV14 and TRBJ2-4, is EAGVTQFPSHSVIEKGQTVTLRCDPISGHDNLYWYRRVMGKEIKFLLHFVKESKQDESGMPNNRFLAERTGGTYSTLKVQPAELEDSGVYFCASSREGGPKNIQYFGAGTRLSVL.

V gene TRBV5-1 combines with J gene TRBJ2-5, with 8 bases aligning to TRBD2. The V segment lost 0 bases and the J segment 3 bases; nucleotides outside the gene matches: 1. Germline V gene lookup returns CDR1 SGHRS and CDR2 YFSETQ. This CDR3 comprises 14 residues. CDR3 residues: CASSLAAGEETQYF. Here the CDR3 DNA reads TGCGCCAGCAGCTTGGCAGCGGGGGAAGAGACCCAGTACTTC.

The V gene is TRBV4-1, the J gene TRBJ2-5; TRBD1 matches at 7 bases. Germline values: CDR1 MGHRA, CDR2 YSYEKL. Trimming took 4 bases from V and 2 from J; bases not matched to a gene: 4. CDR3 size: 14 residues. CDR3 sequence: CASSLDRPQETQYF. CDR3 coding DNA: TGCGCCAGCAGCCTGGACAGGCCGCAAGAGACCCAGTACTTC.

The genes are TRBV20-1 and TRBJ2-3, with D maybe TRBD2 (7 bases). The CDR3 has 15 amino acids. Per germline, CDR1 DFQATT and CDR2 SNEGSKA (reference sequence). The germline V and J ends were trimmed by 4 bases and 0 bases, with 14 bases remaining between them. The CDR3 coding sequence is TGCAGTGCTACCTTGAGGGGGGGAAGCACAGATACGCAGTATTTT. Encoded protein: CSATLRGGSTDTQYF.

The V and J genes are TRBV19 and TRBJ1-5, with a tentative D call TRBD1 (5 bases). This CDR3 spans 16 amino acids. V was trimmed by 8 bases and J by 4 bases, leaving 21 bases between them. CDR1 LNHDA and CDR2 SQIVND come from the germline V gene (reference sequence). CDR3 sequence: CASRFGTAVGNQPQHF. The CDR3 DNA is TGTGCCAGTCGATTCGGGACGGCAGTCGGGAATCAGCCCCAGCATTTT.

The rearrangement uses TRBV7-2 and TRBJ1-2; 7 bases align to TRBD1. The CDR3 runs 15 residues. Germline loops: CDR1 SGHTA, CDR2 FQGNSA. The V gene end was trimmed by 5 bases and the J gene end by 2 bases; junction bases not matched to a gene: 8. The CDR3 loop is CASSRDYRGNYGYTF. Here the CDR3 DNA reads TGTGCCAGCAGCCGGGATTACAGGGGAAACTATGGCTACACCTTC. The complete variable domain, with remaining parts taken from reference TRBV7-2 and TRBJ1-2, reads GAGVSQSPSNKVTEKGKDVELRCDPISGHTALYWYRQSLGQGLEFLIYFQGNSAPDKSGLPSDRFSAERTGGSVSTLTIQRTQQEDSAVYLCASSRDYRGNYGYTFGSGTRLTVV.

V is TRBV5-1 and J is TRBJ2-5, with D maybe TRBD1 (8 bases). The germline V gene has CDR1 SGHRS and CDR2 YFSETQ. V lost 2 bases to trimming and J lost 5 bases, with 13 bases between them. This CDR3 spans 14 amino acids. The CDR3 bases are TGCGCCAGCAGCTTCGGACAGGGAGGGGAGACCCAGTACTTC. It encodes CASSFGQGGETQYF.

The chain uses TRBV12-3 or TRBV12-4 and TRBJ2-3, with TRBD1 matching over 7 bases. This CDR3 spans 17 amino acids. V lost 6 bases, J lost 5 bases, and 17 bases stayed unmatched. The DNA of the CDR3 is TGTGCCAGCAGCCCCTCACCGACATTAGGGGGCCGAGATACGCAGTATTTT. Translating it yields CASSPSPTLGGRDTQYF.

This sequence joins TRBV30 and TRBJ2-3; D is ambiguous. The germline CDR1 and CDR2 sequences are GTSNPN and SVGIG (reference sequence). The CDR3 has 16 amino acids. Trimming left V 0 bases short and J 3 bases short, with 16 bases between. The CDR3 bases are TGTGCCTGGAGTGTACGCCGGCAGGTCTCGACAGATACGCAGTATTTT. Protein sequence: CAWSVRRQVSTDTQYF.

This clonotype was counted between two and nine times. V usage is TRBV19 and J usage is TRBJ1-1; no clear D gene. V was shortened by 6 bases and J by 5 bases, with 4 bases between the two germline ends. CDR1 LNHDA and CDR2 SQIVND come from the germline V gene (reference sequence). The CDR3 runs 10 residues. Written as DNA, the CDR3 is TGTGCCAGTAGACGAACTGAAGCTTTCTTT. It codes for CASRRTEAFF. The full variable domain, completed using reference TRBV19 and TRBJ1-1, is DGGITQSPKYLFRKEGQNVTLSCEQNLNHDAMYWYRQDPGQGLRLIYYSQIVNDFQKGDIAEGYSVSREKKESFPLTVTSAQKNPTAFYLCASRRTEAFFGQGTRLTVV.

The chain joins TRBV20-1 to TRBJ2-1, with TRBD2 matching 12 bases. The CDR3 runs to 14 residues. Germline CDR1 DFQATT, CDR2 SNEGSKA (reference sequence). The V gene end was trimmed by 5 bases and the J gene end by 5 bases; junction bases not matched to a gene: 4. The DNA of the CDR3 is TGCAGTGCTCAGACTAGCGGGGGAGACAATGAGCAGTTCTTC. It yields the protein CSAQTSGGDNEQFF.

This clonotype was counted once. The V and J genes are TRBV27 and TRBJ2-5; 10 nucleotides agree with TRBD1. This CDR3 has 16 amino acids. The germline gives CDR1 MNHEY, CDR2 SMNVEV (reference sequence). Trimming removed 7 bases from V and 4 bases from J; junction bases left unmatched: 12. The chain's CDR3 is CASNTGTGVEGETQYF. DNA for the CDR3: TGTGCCAGCAACACTGGGACAGGGGTTGAGGGAGAGACCCAGTACTTC.

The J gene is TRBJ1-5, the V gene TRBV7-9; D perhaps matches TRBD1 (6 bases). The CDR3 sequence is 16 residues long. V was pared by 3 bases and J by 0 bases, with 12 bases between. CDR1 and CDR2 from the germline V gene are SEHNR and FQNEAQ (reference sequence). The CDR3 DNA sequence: TGTGCCAGCAGCTTGGCGGGGGCGAATAGCAATCAGCCCCAGCATTTT. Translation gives CASSLAGANSNQPQHF. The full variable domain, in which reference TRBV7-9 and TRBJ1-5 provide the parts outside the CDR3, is DTGVSQNPRHKITKRGQNVTFRCDPISEHNRLYWYRQTLGQGPEFLTYFQNEAQLEKSRLLSDRFSAERPKGSFSTLEIQRTEQGDSAMYLCASSLAGANSNQPQHFGDGTRLSIL.

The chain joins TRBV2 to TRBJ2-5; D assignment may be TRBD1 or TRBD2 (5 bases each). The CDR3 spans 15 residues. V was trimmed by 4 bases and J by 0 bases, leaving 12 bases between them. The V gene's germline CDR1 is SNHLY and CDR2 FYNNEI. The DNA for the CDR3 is TGTGCCAGCAGTGTGGGGGTAGAACACCAAGAGACCCAGTACTTC. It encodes CASSVGVEHQETQYF.

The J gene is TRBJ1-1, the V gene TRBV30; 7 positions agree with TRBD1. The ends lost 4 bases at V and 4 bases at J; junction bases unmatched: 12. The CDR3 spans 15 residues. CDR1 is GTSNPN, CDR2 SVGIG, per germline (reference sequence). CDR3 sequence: CAWMNRGSPFTEAFF. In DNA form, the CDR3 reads TGTGCCTGGATGAACAGGGGATCTCCATTCACTGAAGCTTTCTTT.

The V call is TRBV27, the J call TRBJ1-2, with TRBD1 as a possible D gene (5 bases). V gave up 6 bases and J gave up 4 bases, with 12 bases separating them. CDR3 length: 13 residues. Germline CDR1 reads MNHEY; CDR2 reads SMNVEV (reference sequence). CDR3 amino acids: CASSPRVGYGYTF. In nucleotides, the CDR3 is TGTGCCAGCAGCCCCAGGGTAGGCTATGGCTACACCTTC.

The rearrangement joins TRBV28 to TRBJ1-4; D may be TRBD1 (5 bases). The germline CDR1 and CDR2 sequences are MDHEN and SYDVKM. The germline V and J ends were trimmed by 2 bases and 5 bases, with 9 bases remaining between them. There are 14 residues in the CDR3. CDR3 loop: CASSLGGTNEKLFF. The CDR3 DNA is TGTGCCAGCAGTTTAGGGGGGACGAATGAAAAACTGTTTTTT.

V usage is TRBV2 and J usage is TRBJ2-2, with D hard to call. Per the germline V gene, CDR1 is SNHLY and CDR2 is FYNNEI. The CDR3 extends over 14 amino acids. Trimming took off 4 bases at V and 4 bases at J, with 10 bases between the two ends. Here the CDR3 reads CASSGGPITGELFF. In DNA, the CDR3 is TGTGCCAGCAGTGGGGGTCCTATCACCGGGGAGCTGTTTTTT.

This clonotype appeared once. In DNA form, the CDR3 reads TGCGCCAGCAGCTTGGATCAGGGGGTAGCTTTCTTT. This codes for CASSLDQGVAFF. The chain combines TRBV5-1 with TRBJ1-1, with 7 bases fitting TRBD1. V shed 0 bases, J shed 10 bases, and the junction held 3 bases outside the gene matches. Germline CDR1 SGHRS, CDR2 YFSETQ. The CDR3 is 12 residues long.